This T cell receptor beta chain comes out of a study of T cell clonality in common variable immunodeficiency. Overall study results and limits: Common variable immunodeficiency TCR beta sequences reportedly had fewer deletions and N-nucleotide insertions.

Measured with immunoSEQ multiplex PCR; TCRdb has only the in-frame clones, and not every one. The data show roughly 25,000 clones, with none appearing a single time. CDR3 length equals 17 residues. Germline V gene sequence: CDR1 KGHSH, CDR2 LQKENI. With 3 bases removed from V and 7 bases from J, the gap between germline ends came to 24 bases. This clone came up many times. Its antigen is currently unknown. The CDR3 is cut off 3 residues early in the read; its end comes from the germline J gene. Sequencing used peripheral blood mononuclear cells. This sequence originates from a human donor with common variable immunodeficiency. This chain connects TRBV18 to TRBJ2-5, with D perhaps matching TRBD2 (6 bases). Partial CDR3 DNA: TGTGCCAGCTCACCCATCCGTCCGGGGGTGCTTGGCGGGACC. This sequence encodes CASSPIRPGVLGGT. The entire CDR3 reads CASSPIRPGVLGGTQYF.